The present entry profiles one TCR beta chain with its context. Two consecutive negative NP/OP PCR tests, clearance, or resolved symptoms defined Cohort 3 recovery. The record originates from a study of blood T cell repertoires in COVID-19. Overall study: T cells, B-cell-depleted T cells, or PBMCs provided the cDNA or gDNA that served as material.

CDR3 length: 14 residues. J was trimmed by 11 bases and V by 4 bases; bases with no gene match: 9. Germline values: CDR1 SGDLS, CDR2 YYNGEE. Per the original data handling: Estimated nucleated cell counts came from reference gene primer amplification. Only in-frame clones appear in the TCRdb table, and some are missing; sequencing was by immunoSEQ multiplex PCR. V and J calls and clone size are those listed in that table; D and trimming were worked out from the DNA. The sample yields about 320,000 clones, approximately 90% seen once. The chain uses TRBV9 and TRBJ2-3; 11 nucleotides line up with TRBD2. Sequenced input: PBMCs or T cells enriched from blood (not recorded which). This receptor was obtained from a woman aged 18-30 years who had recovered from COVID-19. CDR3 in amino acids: CASSKDGTSGMQYF. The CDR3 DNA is TGTGCCAGCAGCAAAGATGGGACTAGCGGAATGCAGTATTTT.